This TCR beta chain appears in the sequencing data of a study of breast tumors, draining lymph nodes, adjacent tissues. The sample holds many counts of this clonotype. The target antigen is unknown. The lymph nodes were axillary draining lymph nodes from breast cancer patients. TCRdb reanalysed the multiplex PCR reads using MiXCR and keeps one entry per CDR3 protein. The sample holds about 130,000 distinct CDR3 sequences, 21% seen once. Whole-study findings and limits: Tumors had less TCR diversity than lymph nodes, more than nontumor tissue. Most tumor T cells seemingly derive from lymph node, then expand in tumor.

V gave up 4 bases and J gave up 6 bases, with 13 bases separating them. The CDR3 has 15 amino acids. The germline gives CDR1 SGHTA, CDR2 FQGTGA. Sequenced: axillary lymph node tissue. This TCR came from a female donor with breast cancer. Some clones in this sample may be carry-over from other donors' samples. The chain employs TRBV7-3 and TRBJ1-6; the D gene is possibly TRBD1 (6 bases). As DNA, the CDR3 is TGTGCCAGCAGCTCACAGGGAGGAGGTAATTCACCCCTCCACTTT. Protein product: CASSSQGGGNSPLHF.